This T cell receptor beta chain appears in the sequencing data of a study of blood T cell repertoires in COVID-19. The CDR3 is 16 residues long. V lost 8 bases, J lost 7 bases, and 14 bases stayed unmatched. Germline-derived CDR1 and CDR2 are SGHAT and FQNNGV. How the authors handled the data: Amplification of reference gene primers was used by the study to estimate nucleated cell counts. Here immunoSEQ multiplex PCR was the method, and the copy in TCRdb shows in-frame clones only, minus some. The V and J calls and the clone size are those of that table, but D and trimming were determined from the DNA. This sample has around 200,000 clones; 85% to 90% occur once, and the top ten carry approximately 6%.

Sequencing was carried out using peripheral blood. This TCR was sampled from an elderly man with acute or convalescent COVID-19. This chain connects TRBV11-2 to TRBJ2-1, with TRBD2 identical over 10 bases. CDR3 loop: CASCQREGLSRNEQFF. As DNA, the CDR3 is TGTGCCAGCTGCCAGCGGGAGGGCCTTTCTAGGAATGAGCAGTTCTTC.